The T cell receptor beta chain under discussion was sequenced for a study of blood T cell repertoires in COVID-19. About the research overall: The origin of the acute and convalescent COVID-19 samples was the United States, Italy and Spain.

This clone was found once. This table comes from immunoSEQ multiplex PCR, and its TCRdb copy is limited to in-frame clones, with some not included. The sample yields about 120,000 clones, 82% seen once. CDR1 and CDR2 from the germline V gene are SGHVS and FQNEAQ. The ends lost 1 base at V and 6 bases at J; junction bases unmatched: 13. The CDR3 length is 17 residues. The clonotype originates from a human donor in a cohort sampled during active COVID-19. V and J are TRBV7-8 and TRBJ2-7; TRBD1 aligns across 9 bases. Sample: peripheral blood. This CDR3 reads CASSLGLPGTGTGEQYF. CDR3 in DNA: TGTGCCAGCAGCTTAGGCCTCCCCGGGACAGGGACGGGCGAGCAGTACTTC.